Each of the 19 T cell receptor beta chains below was sequenced from the same sample in a study of blood T cell repertoires in COVID-19. Method: immunoSEQ multiplex PCR; TCRdb's copy keeps in-frame clones and lacks some. This sample has 100,000 to 150,000 clones, with 85% found just once. Sequences were obtained from peripheral blood. These receptors all stem from a man older than 75 with active or convalescent COVID-19.

The rearrangement joins TRBV5-1 to TRBJ1-4; TRBD1 is a possible D gene (6 bases). This CDR3 is built from 13 residues. Trimming pared 9 bases from V and 4 bases from J, leaving 13 bases between. Germline V gene sequence: CDR1 SGHRS, CDR2 YFSETQ. CDR3 amino acids: CATRDTDNEKLFF. For the CDR3, the DNA is TGCGCCACCAGGGACACGGATAATGAAAAACTGTTTTTT.

Concerning this clone itself: Other DNA sequences in this sample translate to the same CDR3. This rearrangement joins TRBV18 to TRBJ2-5; a possible D gene is TRBD1 (6 bases). From germline, CDR1 is KGHSH and CDR2 LQKENI. V was cut by 3 bases and J by 1 base, with 9 bases left in between. The CDR3 has 14 residues. CDR3 region: CASSPGTPQETQYF. Here the CDR3 DNA reads TGTGCCAGCTCACCCGGGACACCCCAAGAGACCCAGTACTTC.

The genes are TRBV7-2 and TRBJ2-3; TRBD2 might be the D (5 bases). The CDR3 is 17 residues long. Trimming removed 5 bases from V and 4 bases from J, with 22 bases in between. Germline values: CDR1 SGHTA, CDR2 FQGNSA. The CDR3 nucleotides read TGTGCCAGCAGCCCAGCGCTAGCCCCCATCATGCCAGATACGCAGTATTTT. Amino acid sequence: CASSPALAPIMPDTQYF.

V is TRBV10-3 and J is TRBJ2-7; possible D gene TRBD1, 6 bases. The germline V and J ends were trimmed by 6 bases and 6 bases, with 15 bases remaining between them. This CDR3 is built from 13 residues. Looked up from germline, CDR1 is ENHRY and CDR2 is SYGVKD. The CDR3: CAISPGQFAEQYF. DNA of the CDR3: TGTGCCATCAGCCCAGGACAGTTTGCCGAGCAGTACTTC.

The chain employs TRBV15 and TRBJ2-1, with 11 nucleotides matching TRBD2. In germline, CDR1 is LNHNV, CDR2 YYDKDF (reference sequence). The CDR3 totals 16 residues. The junction had 3 bases not matched to a gene; V was cut back by 1 base and J by 4 bases. The CDR3 region is CATSRGTSGRYNEQFF. The CDR3 DNA reads as TGTGCCACCAGCAGAGGAACTAGCGGGAGATACAATGAGCAGTTCTTC. Supplemented by reference TRBV15 and TRBJ2-1, the full variable domain reads DAMVIQNPRYQVTQFGKPVTLSCSQTLNHNVMYWYQQKSSQAPKLLFHYYDKDFNNEADTPDNFQSRRPNTSFCFLDIRSPGLGDTAMYLCATSRGTSGRYNEQFFGPGTRLTVL.

This clone was counted between two and nine times. The chain carries TRBV6-1 and TRBJ1-5; tentative D call: TRBD1 (5 bases). The CDR3 has 16 residues. The germline V gene has CDR1 MNHNS and CDR2 SASEGT. Trimming removed 2 bases from V and 3 bases from J, with 14 bases in between. This CDR3 reads CASSETLSGHNQPQHF. CDR3 DNA: TGTGCCAGCAGTGAAACTCTCTCAGGGCACAATCAGCCCCAGCATTTT.

The chain carries TRBV5-1 and TRBJ2-2; TRBD2 matches 7 bases. J was trimmed by 5 bases and V by 0 bases; bases with no gene match: 7. CDR1 SGHRS and CDR2 YFSETQ come from the germline V gene. This CDR3 comprises 16 residues. Here the CDR3 reads CASSLGAGRGTGELFF. In nucleotides, the CDR3 is TGCGCCAGCAGCTTGGGAGCGGGGAGAGGTACCGGGGAGCTGTTTTTT.

The CDR3 DNA reads as TGTGCCAGCAGCTTGGACAGGGGTGGCTACACCTTC. Residues: CASSLDRGGYTF. V is TRBV5-4 and J is TRBJ1-2, with TRBD1 matching 7 bases. V dropped 0 bases and J dropped 7; count of bases not matched to a gene: 0. The CDR3 spans 12 residues. Germline V gene lookup returns CDR1 SGHNT and CDR2 YYREEE (reference sequence).

This chain connects TRBV5-4 to TRBJ1-4; TRBD1 matches at 10 bases. The CDR3 is 14 residues long. Trimming at V came to 4 bases and at J to 8 bases, leaving 5 bases not matched to a gene. Germline values: CDR1 SGHNT, CDR2 YYREEE (reference sequence). This CDR3 reads CASSGQGVREKLFF. CDR3 bases: TGTGCCAGCAGCGGACAGGGGGTGAGAGAAAAACTGTTTTTT.

The chain has TRBV6-5 and TRBJ1-4; D remains ambiguous. V was pared by 6 bases and J by 0 bases, with 11 bases between. This CDR3 spans 15 amino acids. The germline CDR1 and CDR2 sequences are MNHEY and SVGAGI. The CDR3 is CASSVQVATNEKLFF. The CDR3 coding sequence is TGTGCCAGCAGCGTTCAGGTTGCAACTAATGAAAAACTGTTTTTT.

This clone was detected only a few times. The V and J genes are TRBV6-1 and TRBJ2-3; 8 bases are shared with TRBD2. Unmatched junction bases numbered 4, after V lost 0 bases and J lost 5 bases. Germline V gene lookup returns CDR1 MNHNS and CDR2 SASEGT. The CDR3 has 15 residues. CDR3 amino acids: CASSEAPSGRDTQYF. CDR3 DNA sequence: TGTGCCAGCAGTGAAGCTCCGAGCGGGAGAGATACGCAGTATTTT.

CDR3: CAWSHQYEQYF. The CDR3 nucleotides are TGTGCCTGGAGCCATCAGTACGAGCAGTACTTC. The chain employs TRBV30 and TRBJ2-7; D gene ambiguous. The V end lost 3 bases, the J end lost 4 bases, and 7 bases lay between the germline ends. CDR3 length: 11 residues. Looked up from germline, CDR1 is GTSNPN and CDR2 is SVGIG (reference sequence).

This clone was counted once. V usage is TRBV18 and J usage is TRBJ1-1; a possible D gene is TRBD1 (6 bases). CDR3 size: 15 residues. Germline CDR1 and CDR2: KGHSH and LQKENI. Trimming left V 5 bases short and J 1 base short, with 14 bases between. CDR3 DNA sequence: TGTGCCAGCTCAAGATCAGGGGACCAGAACACTGAAGCTTTCTTT. This translates into CASSRSGDQNTEAFF. Complete variable domain (other parts from reference TRBV18 and TRBJ1-1): NAGVMQNPRHLVRRRGQEARLRCSPMKGHSHVYWYRQLPEEGLKFMVYLQKENIIDESGMPKERFSAEFPKEGPSILRIQQVVRGDSAAYFCASSRSGDQNTEAFFGQGTRLTVV.

V and J are TRBV20-1 and TRBJ2-1, with a tentative D call TRBD1 (5 bases). Germline V gives CDR1 DFQATT, CDR2 SNEGSKA (reference sequence). V lost 3 bases and J 8 bases, leaving 17 bases between the germline ends. This CDR3 has 14 residues. The CDR3 region is CSASSGYNGDEQFF. The DNA for the CDR3 is TGCAGTGCTAGTTCAGGGTATAATGGAGATGAGCAGTTCTTC.

The chain links TRBV7-3 to TRBJ2-1, with TRBD2 matching over 7 bases. The CDR3 totals 15 residues. With V trimmed by 5 bases and J by 5 bases, 9 bases remained unmatched. Germline assignment: CDR1 SGHTA and CDR2 FQGTGA. The CDR3, as DNA: TGTGCCAGCAGCACTCGTGGCGGGAGCGACAATGAGCAGTTCTTC. Amino acids: CASSTRGGSDNEQFF.

V is TRBV6-1 and J is TRBJ1-1; 12 bases are a match to TRBD1. The germline CDR1 and CDR2 sequences are MNHNS and SASEGT. The CDR3 sequence is 15 residues long. V was pared by 5 bases and J by 6 bases, with 7 bases of the junction left unmatched. The CDR3 sequence is CASSLGQGAVAEAFF. The DNA for the CDR3 is TGTGCCAGCAGTTTGGGACAGGGGGCGGTCGCTGAAGCTTTCTTT.

The chain employs TRBV2 and TRBJ2-5; TRBD1 aligns across 7 bases. The CDR3 runs to 15 residues. Trimming cost V 6 bases and J 5 bases; bases outside gene matches: 12. Germline values: CDR1 SNHLY, CDR2 FYNNEI. As DNA, the CDR3 is TGTGCCAGCAGCGCCGAGTCAGGGGGTGGGGAGACCCAGTACTTC. Translation: CASSAESGGGETQYF.

This clone came up a few times. The genes are TRBV7-2 and TRBJ2-7; 7 positions agree with TRBD1. CDR3 size: 16 residues. J lost 3 bases, V lost 4 bases, and 12 bases had no gene match. The germline V gene has CDR1 SGHTA and CDR2 FQGNSA. CDR3 coding DNA: TGTGCCAGCAGCTCTAGGGGGAGAGGGGGCCGCTACGAGCAGTACTTC. Protein sequence: CASSSRGRGGRYEQYF.

The chain uses TRBV7-8 and TRBJ2-3; tentatively, D is TRBD1 (5 bases). Germline CDR1 reads SGHVS; CDR2 reads FQNEAQ. The CDR3 is 15 amino acids. Trimming shortened V by 0 bases and J by 5 bases, and 12 bases separated the two germline ends. As DNA, the CDR3 is TGTGCCAGCAGCTTAGCGATGGGTCAGGGAGATACGCAGTATTTT. It yields the protein CASSLAMGQGDTQYF.